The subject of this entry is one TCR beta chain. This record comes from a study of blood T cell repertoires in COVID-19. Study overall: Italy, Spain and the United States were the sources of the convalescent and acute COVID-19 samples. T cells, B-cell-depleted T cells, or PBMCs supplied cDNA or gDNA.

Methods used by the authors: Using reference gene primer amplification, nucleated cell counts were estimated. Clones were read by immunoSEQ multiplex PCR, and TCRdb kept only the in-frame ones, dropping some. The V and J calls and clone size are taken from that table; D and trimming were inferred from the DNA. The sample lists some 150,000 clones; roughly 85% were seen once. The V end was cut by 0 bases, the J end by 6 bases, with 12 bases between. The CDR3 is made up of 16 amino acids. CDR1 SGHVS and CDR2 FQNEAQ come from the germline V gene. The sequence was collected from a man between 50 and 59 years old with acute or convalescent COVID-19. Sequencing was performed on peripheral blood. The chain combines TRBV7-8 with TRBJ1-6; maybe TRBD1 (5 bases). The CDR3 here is CASSLAGAAGNSPLHF. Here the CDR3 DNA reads TGTGCCAGCAGCTTAGCAGGGGCAGCGGGTAATTCACCCCTCCACTTT.